The clone carrying this TCR beta chain appeared once. What it binds is not known. CDR3 length: 20 amino acids. V lost 4 bases to trimming and J lost 2 bases; unmatched junction nucleotides: 15. In germline, CDR1 is SGDLS, CDR2 YYNGEE. The source of the sample is a study of cytomegalovirus exposure and HLA in healthy donors. 60 Vbeta and 13 Jbeta primers were used in PCR. TCRdb's table, derived via immunoSEQ multiplex PCR, lists solely in-frame clones and lacks some. The sample carries approximately 170,000 clones, around 77% recorded once. Whole-study results and caveats: With further analysis later on, most CMV-associated TCR beta chains appeared HLA-restricted.

The sequencing sample was made of PBMCs. V and J are TRBV9 and TRBJ2-6; the match to TRBD2 covers 10 bases. The TCR comes from a woman in her 40s in good health and CMV-seronegative. CDR3 nucleotides: TGTGCCAGCAGCCTCCTGATAGCGGGAGGTCAAGGAACTGGGGCCAACGTCCTGACTTTC. Protein product: CASSLLIAGGQGTGANVLTF.